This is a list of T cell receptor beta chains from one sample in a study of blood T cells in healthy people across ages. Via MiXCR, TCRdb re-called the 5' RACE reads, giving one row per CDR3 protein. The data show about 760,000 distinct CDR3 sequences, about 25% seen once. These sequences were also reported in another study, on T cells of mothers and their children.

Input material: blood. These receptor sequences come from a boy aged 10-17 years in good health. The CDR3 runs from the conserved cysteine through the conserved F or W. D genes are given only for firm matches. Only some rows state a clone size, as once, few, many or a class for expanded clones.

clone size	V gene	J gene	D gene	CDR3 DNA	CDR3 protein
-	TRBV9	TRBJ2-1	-	TGTGCCAGCAGCCCTTCGTATGACCATGAGCAGTTCTTC	CASSPSYDHEQFF
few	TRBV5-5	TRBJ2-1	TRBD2	TGTGCCAGCAGCTTGGCCGGGCGGGAGGTCAATGAGCAGTTCTTC	CASSLAGREVNEQFF
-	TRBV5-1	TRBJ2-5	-	TGCGCCAGCCGGGGGGCAGTCCAAGAGACCCAGTACTTC	CASRGAVQETQYF
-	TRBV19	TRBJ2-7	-	TGTGCCAGTAGTATCGAGGGTACCTCCTACGAGCAGTACTTC	CASSIEGTSYEQYF
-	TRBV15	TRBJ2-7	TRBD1	TGTGCCACCAGCAGAGTTGGGGACAGGGATTTTTACGAGCAGTACTTC	CATSRVGDRDFYEQYF
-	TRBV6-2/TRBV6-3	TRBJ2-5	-	TGTGCCAGCAGTAATAATTGGGAGACCCAGTACTTC	CASSNNWETQYF
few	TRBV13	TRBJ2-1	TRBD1	TGTGCCAGCAGCTCGACAGGGGGGGATGAGCAGTTCTTC	CASSSTGGDEQFF
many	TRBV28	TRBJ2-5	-	TGTGCCAGCAGTTTTAATACCGGGACTCCCCGAGAGACCCAGTACTTC	CASSFNTGTPRETQYF
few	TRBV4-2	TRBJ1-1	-	TGTGCCTGCAGCCTAGCGTCGGGGAACACTGAAGCTTTCTTT	CACSLASGNTEAFF
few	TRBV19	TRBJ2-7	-	TGTGCCAGTAGTGCGGCCATTAGCTCCTACGAGCAGTACTTC	CASSAAISSYEQYF
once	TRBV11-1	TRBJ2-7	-	TGTGCCAGCAGCCGGCGGCCAGTCTACGACGAGCAGTACTTC	CASSRRPVYDEQYF
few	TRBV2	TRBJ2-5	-	TGTGCCAGCACCGCTCGTAAGGCCTCAGAGACCCAGTACTTC	CASTARKASETQYF
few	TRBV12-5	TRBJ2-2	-	TGTGCTAGTGGTTTTGGGGGTAGCCGGGAGCACACCGGGGAGCTGTTTTTT	CASGFGGSREHTGELFF
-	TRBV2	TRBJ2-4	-	TGTGCCAGCCTCGAGGGAAACATTCAGTACTTC	CASLEGNIQYF
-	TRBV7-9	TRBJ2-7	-	TGTGCCAGCAGCCCCGGGACACTCTACGGGCAGTACTTC	CASSPGTLYGQYF
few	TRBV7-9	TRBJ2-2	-	TGTGCCAGCAGCTCTTTAGGTGGCCACACCGGGGAGCTGTTTTTT	CASSSLGGHTGELFF
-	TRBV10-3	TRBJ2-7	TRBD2	TGTGCCATCAGAGGGACTAGCGGAGAACATTACGAGCAGTACTTC	CAIRGTSGEHYEQYF
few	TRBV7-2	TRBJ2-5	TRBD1	TGTGCCAGCAGCATGGGACAGTTGTACCAAGAGACCCAGTACTTC	CASSMGQLYQETQYF
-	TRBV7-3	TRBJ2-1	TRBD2	TGTGCCAGCAGCGAGGACGGCGCGGGGGGCCCTTACAATGAGCAGTTCTTC	CASSEDGAGGPYNEQFF
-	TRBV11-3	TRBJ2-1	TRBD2	TGTGCCAGCAGTTCGCGGGAGGGTGGCTCCTACAATGAGCAGTTCTTC	CASSSREGGSYNEQFF
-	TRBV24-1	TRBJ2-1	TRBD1	TGTGCCACCAGGCCCACAGGGGAGTCATCCTACAATGAGCAGTTCTTC	CATRPTGESSYNEQFF
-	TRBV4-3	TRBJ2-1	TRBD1	TGCGCCAGCAGCCAAGACAGGGGGTACCGTTACAATGAGCAGTTCTTC	CASSQDRGYRYNEQFF
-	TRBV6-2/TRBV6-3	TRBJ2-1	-	TGTGCCAGCAGCCGACTAGTTGTCAATGAGCAGTTCTTC	CASSRLVVNEQFF
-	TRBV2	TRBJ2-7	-	TGTGCCAGCAGGGAGGATCACTACGAGCAGTACTTC	CASREDHYEQYF
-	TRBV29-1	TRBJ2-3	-	TGCAGCGTTGAGGAGCGCCGCACAGATACGCAGTATTTT	CSVEERRTDTQYF
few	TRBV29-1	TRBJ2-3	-	TGCAGCGCCGGGACGCTTAGCACAGATACGCAGTATTTT	CSAGTLSTDTQYF